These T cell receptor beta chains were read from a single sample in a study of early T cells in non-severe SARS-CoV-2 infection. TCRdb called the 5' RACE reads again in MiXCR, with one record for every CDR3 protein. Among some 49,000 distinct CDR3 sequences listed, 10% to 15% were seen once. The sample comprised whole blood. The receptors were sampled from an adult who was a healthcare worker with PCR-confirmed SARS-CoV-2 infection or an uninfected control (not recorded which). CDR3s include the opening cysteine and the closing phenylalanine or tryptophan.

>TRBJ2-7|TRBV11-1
CASSLRVRSFSYEQYF
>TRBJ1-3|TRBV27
CASRSGGAGNTIYF
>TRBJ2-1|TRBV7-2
CASSLVGVRDEQFF
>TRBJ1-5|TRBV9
CASSVGQPQHF
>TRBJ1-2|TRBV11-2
CASSLAFGTDYGYTF
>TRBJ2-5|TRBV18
CASSPRTGGGETQYF
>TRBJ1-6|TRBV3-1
CASSRVWGNSPLHF
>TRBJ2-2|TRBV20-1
CSARDRRLAGANTGELFF
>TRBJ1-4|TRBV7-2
CASSSHGGETPRDEKLFF
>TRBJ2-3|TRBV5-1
CASSVPSGGDTDTQYF
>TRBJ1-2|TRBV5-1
CASSLGFQGENYGYTF
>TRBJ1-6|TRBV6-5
CASSYRDNSPLHF
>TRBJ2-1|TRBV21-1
CASSKALGRGRPGVQFF
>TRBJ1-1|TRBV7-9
CASSSGQAHTEAFF
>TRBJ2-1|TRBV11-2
CASSLAITNEQFF
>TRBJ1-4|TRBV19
CASSIGGLSGEKLFF
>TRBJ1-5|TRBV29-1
CSAPLRGDQPQHF
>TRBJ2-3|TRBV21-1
CASSSLGRLAGGPDTQYF
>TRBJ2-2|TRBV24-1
CATSRQGDVGELFF
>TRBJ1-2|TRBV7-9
CASSFGTNYGYTF
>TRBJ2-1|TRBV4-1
CASSQGTDNEQFF
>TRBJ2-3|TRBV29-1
CSVEGGRPTDTQYF
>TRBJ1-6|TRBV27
CASSFGGTGSPLHF
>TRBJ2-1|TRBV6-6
CASSYGSGGGHNEQFF
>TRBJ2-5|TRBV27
CASSSLEERETQYF
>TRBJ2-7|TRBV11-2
CASSLERSASYEQYF
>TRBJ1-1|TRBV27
CASSSGQGPTEAFF
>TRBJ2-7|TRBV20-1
CSARPRGQKIYEQYF
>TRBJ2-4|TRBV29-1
CSVQTHPGLDIQYF
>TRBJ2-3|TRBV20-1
CSALYPDTQYF
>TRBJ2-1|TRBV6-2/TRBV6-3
CAITGRGYNEQFF
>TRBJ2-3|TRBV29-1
CSVVRAGGDTQYF
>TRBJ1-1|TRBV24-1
CATSVGDGMNTEAFF
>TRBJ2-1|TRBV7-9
CASSLRTANSYNEQFF
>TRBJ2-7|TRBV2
CASGQQYF
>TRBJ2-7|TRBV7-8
CASSLARTKNEQYF
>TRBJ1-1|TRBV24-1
CARIYEAFF
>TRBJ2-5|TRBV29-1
CSGGKETQYF
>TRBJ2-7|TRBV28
CASSLWRVDSYEQYF
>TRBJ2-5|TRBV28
CASSRIRDFQETQYF
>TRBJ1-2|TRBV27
CASSFGLSYGYTF